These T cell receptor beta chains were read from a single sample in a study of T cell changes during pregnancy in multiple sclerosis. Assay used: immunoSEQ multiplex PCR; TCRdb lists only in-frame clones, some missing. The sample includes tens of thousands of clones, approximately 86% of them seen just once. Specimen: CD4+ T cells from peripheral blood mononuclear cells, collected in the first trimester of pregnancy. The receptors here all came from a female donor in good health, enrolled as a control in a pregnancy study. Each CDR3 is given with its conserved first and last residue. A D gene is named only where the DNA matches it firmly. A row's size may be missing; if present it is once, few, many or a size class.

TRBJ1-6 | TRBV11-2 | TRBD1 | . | TGTGCCAGCAGCACACCGACAGGGGGCTTGAATTCACCCCTCCACTTT | CASSTPTGGLNSPLHF
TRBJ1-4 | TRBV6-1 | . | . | TGTGCCAGCAGCCCGTTCCATGAAAAACTGTTTTTT | CASSPFHEKLFF
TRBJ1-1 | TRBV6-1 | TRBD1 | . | TGTGCCAGCAGTGCAGGGGGTACCACTGAAGCTTTCTTT | CASSAGGTTEAFF
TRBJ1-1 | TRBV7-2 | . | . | TGTGCCAGCAGCTTAGTGGGGGGAGGGAACACTGAAGCTTTCTTT | CASSLVGGGNTEAFF
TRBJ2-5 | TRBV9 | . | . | TGTGCCAGCAGCCAAGGGGGAGAGACCCAGTACTTC | CASSQGGETQYF
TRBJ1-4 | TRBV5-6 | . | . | TGTGCCAGCAGCCCGGCGGGGGGGAATGAAAAACTGTTTTTT | CASSPAGGNEKLFF
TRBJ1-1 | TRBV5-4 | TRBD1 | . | TGTGCCAGCAGCTTGCCAGGGGGCAGGCCTCCTAGGGCTTTCTTT | CASSLPGGRPPRAFF
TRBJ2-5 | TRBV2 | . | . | TGTGCCAGCAGCCTCAGAGAGACCCAGTACTTC | CASSLRETQYF
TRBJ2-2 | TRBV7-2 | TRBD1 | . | TGTGCCAGCAGCTTACTGAGGGGGCCCACGAACACCGGGGAGCTGTTTTTT | CASSLLRGPTNTGELFF
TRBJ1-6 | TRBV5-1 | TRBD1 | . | TGCGCCAGCAGCTTGGGACAGGGTGTTAATTCACCCCTCCACTTT | CASSLGQGVNSPLHF
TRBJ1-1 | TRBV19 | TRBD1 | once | TGTGCCAGTTCCGGACAGGGAGGCACTGAAGCTTTCTTT | CASSGQGGTEAFF
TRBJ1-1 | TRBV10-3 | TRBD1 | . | TGTGCCATCAGTGGAGGGGGCGGTGAAGCTTTCTTT | CAISGGGGEAFF
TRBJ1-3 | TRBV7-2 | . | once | TGTGCCAGCAGCCCGGCAGGGGACTCTGGAAACACCATATATTTT | CASSPAGDSGNTIYF
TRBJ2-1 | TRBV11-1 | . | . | TGTGCCAGCAGCTCGGGGGTTGGAGTCAAGCAGTTCTTC | CASSSGVGVKQFF
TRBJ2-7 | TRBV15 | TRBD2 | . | TGTGCCACCAGGGTAGGGAACGGCGGGGGGTGGAACGAGCAGTACTTC | CATRVGNGGGWNEQYF
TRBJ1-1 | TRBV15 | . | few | TGTGCCACCAGCAGAGGCAGGGCCCCAATGAACACTGAAGCTTTCTTT | CATSRGRAPMNTEAFF
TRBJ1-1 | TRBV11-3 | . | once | TGTGCCAGCAGCTTAGATCCGGGGATGACTGAAGCTTTCTTT | CASSLDPGMTEAFF
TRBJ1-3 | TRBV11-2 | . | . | TGTGCCAGCAGCTTAACGGGCAGGGATGGAAACACCATATATTTT | CASSLTGRDGNTIYF
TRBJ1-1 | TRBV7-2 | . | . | TGTGCCAGCAGCTTAGACATTATACCGGGACACAAGAACACTGAAGCTTTCTTT | CASSLDIIPGHKNTEAFF
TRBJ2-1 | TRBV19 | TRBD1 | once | TGTGCCAGTAGTATTCCGGGACAGGGACTTGGGGTGGAGCAGTTCTTC | CASSIPGQGLGVEQFF
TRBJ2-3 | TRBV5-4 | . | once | TGTGCCAGCAGCGGGGGGTACACAGATACGCAGTATTTT | CASSGGYTDTQYF
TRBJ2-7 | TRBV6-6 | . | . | TGTGCCAGCAAAGGAGGGACGGACTCCTACGAGCAGTACTTC | CASKGGTDSYEQYF
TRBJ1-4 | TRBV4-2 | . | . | TGTGCCAGCAGCCCTCCCAGGGCGGCTAATGAAAAACTGTTTTTT | CASSPPRAANEKLFF
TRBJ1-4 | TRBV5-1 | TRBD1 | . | TGCGCCAGCAGCTTGGTGCAGGGGGCAACTAATGAAAAACTGTTTTTT | CASSLVQGATNEKLFF
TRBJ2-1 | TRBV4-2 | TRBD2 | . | TGTGCCAGCAGCCAAGATCGAGCGGGGTCCTACAATGAGCAGTTCTTC | CASSQDRAGSYNEQFF
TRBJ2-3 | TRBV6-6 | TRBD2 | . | TGTGCCAGCGCGAACGGGGGGTTGAGCACAGATACGCAGTATTTT | CASANGGLSTDTQYF
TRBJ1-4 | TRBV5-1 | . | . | TGCGCCAGCACCCTAGGCGGGGGCTTAGAAAAACTGTTTTTT | CASTLGGGLEKLFF
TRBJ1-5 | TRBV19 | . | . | TGTGCCAGTAGTATCCTTCCGGTCCTACAGCCCCAGCATTTT | CASSILPVLQPQHF
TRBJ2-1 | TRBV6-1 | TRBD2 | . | TGTGCCAGCAAACTAGCGGGGGGGCCGGATGAGCAGTTCTTC | CASKLAGGPDEQFF
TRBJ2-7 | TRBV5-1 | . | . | TGCGCCAGCAGCCCCGGAGTAGCTTTAACCTACGAGCAGTACTTC | CASSPGVALTYEQYF
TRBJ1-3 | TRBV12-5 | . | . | TGTGCTAGTGGGACAGGAAACACCATATATTTT | CASGTGNTIYF
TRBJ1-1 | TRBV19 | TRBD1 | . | TGTGCCAGTAGGGAGAACAGGGGTACTGAAGCTTTCTTT | CASRENRGTEAFF
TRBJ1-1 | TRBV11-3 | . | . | TGTGCCAGCAGCGCACCCCCAGGCACTGAAGCTTTCTTT | CASSAPPGTEAFF
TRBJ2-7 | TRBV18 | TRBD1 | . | TGTGCCAGCTCTGGGACAGGGGGCGCCTTGGGGGAGCAGTACTTC | CASSGTGGALGEQYF
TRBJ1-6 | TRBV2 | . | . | TGTGCCAGCAGCGGGGACAAGTCCTATAATTCACCCCTCCACTTT | CASSGDKSYNSPLHF
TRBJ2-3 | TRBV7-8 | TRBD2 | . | TGTGCCAGCAGCTTAGCGGCCAGCGGGGGCACAGATACGCAGTATTTT | CASSLAASGGTDTQYF